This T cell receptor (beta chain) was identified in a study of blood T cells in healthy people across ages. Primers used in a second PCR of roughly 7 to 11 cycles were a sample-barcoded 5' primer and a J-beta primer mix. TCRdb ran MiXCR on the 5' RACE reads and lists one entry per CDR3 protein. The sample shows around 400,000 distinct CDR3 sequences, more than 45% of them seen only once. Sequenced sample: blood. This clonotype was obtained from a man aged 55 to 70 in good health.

In DNA, the CDR3 is TGTGCCAGTAGTCCCGGGACAGTTGAACGAAATGAGCAGTTCTTC. Its translation is CASSPGTVERNEQFF. This chain joins TRBV19 and TRBJ2-1; 7 nucleotides line up with TRBD1. The V and J ends lost 5 bases and 7 bases, in that order; junction bases with no gene match: 11. This CDR3 region has 15 residues. Germline values: CDR1 LNHDA, CDR2 SQIVND (reference sequence).